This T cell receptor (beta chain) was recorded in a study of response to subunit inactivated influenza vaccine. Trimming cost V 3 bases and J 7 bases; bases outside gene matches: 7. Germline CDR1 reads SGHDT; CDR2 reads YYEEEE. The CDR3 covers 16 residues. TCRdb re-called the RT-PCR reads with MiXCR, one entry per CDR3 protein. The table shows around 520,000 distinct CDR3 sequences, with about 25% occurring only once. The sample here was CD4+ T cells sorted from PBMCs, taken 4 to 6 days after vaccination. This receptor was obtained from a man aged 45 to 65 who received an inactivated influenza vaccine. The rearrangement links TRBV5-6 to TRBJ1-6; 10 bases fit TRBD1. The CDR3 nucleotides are TGTGCCAGCAGCTATGGCTGGGACAGGGGAAATTCACCCCTCCACTTT. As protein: CASSYGWDRGNSPLHF.